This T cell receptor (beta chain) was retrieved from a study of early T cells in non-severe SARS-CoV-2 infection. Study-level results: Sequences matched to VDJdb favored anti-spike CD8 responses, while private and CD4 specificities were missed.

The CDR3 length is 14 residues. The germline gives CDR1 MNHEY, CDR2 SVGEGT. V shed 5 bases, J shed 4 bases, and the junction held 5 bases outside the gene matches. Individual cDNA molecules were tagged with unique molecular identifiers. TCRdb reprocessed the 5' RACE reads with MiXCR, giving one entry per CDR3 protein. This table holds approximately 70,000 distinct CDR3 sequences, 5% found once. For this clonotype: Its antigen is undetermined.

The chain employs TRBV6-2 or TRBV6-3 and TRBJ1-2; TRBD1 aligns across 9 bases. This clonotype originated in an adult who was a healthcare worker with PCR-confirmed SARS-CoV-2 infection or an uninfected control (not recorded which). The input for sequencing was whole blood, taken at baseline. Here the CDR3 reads CASSQPGQGYGYTF. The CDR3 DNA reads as TGTGCCAGCAGTCAACCGGGACAGGGCTATGGCTACACCTTC.